A selection of T cell receptor beta chains follows, all from one sample in a study of control samples from healthy donors and cancer patients. Method: immunoSEQ multiplex PCR; TCRdb's copy keeps in-frame clones and lacks some. The sample has about 55,000 clones; 88% are singletons. The sequenced sample was blood. The receptor set was obtained from a man aged 45-65 years in good health. Each CDR3 is given with its conserved first and last residue. D genes are given only for firm matches. The listing skips clone size in some rows; elsewhere it reads once, few, many or a size class.

size: -
D: -
V: TRBV30
J: TRBJ1-1
CDR3: CACSRDRDTEAFF
DNA: TGTGCCTGCTCCCGGGACCGAGACACTGAAGCTTTCTTT

size: -
D: -
V: TRBV2
J: TRBJ2-2
CDR3: CASSVGREVGELFF
DNA: TGTGCCAGCAGTGTTGGCAGGGAGGTCGGGGAGCTGTTTTTT

size: once
D: TRBD2
V: TRBV11-3
J: TRBJ2-5
CDR3: CASSLLAGVETQYF
DNA: TGTGCCAGCAGCTTATTAGCGGGAGTAGAGACCCAGTACTTC

size: -
D: -
V: TRBV30
J: TRBJ1-1
CDR3: CAWTFNFGTEAFF
DNA: TGTGCCTGGACTTTCAACTTCGGCACTGAAGCTTTCTTT

size: -
D: -
V: TRBV30
J: TRBJ2-4
CDR3: CAWSAETEGAKNIQYF
DNA: TGTGCCTGGAGTGCGGAAACCGAGGGAGCCAAAAACATTCAGTACTTC

size: -
D: -
V: TRBV30
J: TRBJ2-7
CDR3: CAWDPALPSGAEQYF
DNA: TGTGCCTGGGATCCCGCACTACCATCAGGGGCCGAGCAGTACTTC

size: -
D: -
V: TRBV7-9
J: TRBJ2-1
CDR3: CATSGEEGNEQFF
DNA: TGTGCCACTTCAGGGGAGGAGGGCAATGAGCAGTTCTTC

size: -
D: -
V: TRBV19
J: TRBJ1-5
CDR3: CASSIGLDQPQHF
DNA: TGTGCCAGTAGTATAGGATTGGATCAGCCCCAGCATTTT

size: -
D: TRBD2
V: TRBV28
J: TRBJ2-5
CDR3: CASRTSGILMSETQYF
DNA: TGTGCCAGCAGAACTAGCGGGATTTTAATGTCAGAGACCCAGTACTTC

size: -
D: -
V: TRBV19
J: TRBJ2-7
CDR3: CASSMVPSAHYEQYF
DNA: TGTGCCAGTAGTATGGTGCCTAGCGCGCACTACGAGCAGTACTTC

size: once
D: TRBD1
V: TRBV12-3/TRBV12-4
J: TRBJ1-1
CDR3: CASTRTGDTEAFF
DNA: TGTGCCAGCACCCGGACAGGGGACACTGAAGCTTTCTTT

size: -
D: -
V: TRBV7-9
J: TRBJ1-5
CDR3: CASSSSTGYYQPQHF
DNA: TGTGCCAGCAGCTCCTCGACAGGTTACTATCAGCCCCAGCATTTT

size: -
D: TRBD1
V: TRBV24-1
J: TRBJ1-2
CDR3: CATSETGERISGYTF
DNA: TGTGCCACCAGTGAGACAGGGGAGAGGATATCCGGCTACACCTTC

size: -
D: -
V: TRBV25-1
J: TRBJ2-1
CDR3: CASSADSYNEQFF
DNA: TGTGCCAGCAGTGCGGATTCCTACAATGAGCAGTTCTTC

size: -
D: -
V: TRBV6-5
J: TRBJ1-1
CDR3: CASSSSLNTEAFF
DNA: TGTGCCAGCAGTTCGAGTCTGAACACTGAAGCTTTCTTT

size: -
D: -
V: TRBV28
J: TRBJ2-7
CDR3: CASSLNTPRGSYEQYF
DNA: TGTGCCAGCAGCCTCAATACCCCGAGAGGGTCCTACGAGCAGTACTTC

size: -
D: -
V: TRBV28
J: TRBJ1-4
CDR3: CASSWDEKLFF
DNA: TGTGCCAGCAGTTGGGATGAAAAACTGTTTTTT

size: few
D: -
V: TRBV15
J: TRBJ1-5
CDR3: CATSRVKAQPQHF
DNA: TGTGCCACCAGCAGAGTTAAGGCTCAGCCCCAGCATTTT

size: -
D: TRBD1
V: TRBV5-1
J: TRBJ1-2
CDR3: CASSFTQGWSYGYTF
DNA: TGCGCCAGCAGCTTTACACAGGGGTGGAGCTATGGCTACACCTTC

size: -
D: TRBD1
V: TRBV24-1
J: TRBJ2-7
CDR3: CATSDPTDREQYF
DNA: TGTGCCACCAGTGATCCGACGGACAGGGAGCAGTACTTC

size: once
D: TRBD1
V: TRBV6-5
J: TRBJ2-7
CDR3: CASSGDRSYEQYF
DNA: TGTGCCAGCAGCGGGGACAGGTCCTACGAGCAGTACTTC

size: -
D: TRBD1
V: TRBV28
J: TRBJ2-1
CDR3: CASRRRQGAPDYNEQFF
DNA: TGTGCCAGCAGGCGGCGGCAGGGGGCGCCGGATTACAATGAGCAGTTCTTC

size: few
D: -
V: TRBV28
J: TRBJ2-7
CDR3: CASSFGDDEQYF
DNA: TGTGCCAGCAGTTTCGGGGATGACGAGCAGTACTTC

size: once
D: TRBD1
V: TRBV28
J: TRBJ1-1
CDR3: CASSLPGQGHNTEAFF
DNA: TGTGCCAGCAGTTTGCCGGGACAGGGGCATAACACTGAAGCTTTCTTT

size: -
D: -
V: TRBV15
J: TRBJ1-5
CDR3: CATSGESFTYQPQHF
DNA: TGTGCCACCAGCGGGGAAAGTTTTACTTATCAGCCCCAGCATTTT

size: -
D: -
V: TRBV5-1
J: TRBJ1-1
CDR3: CASSSGQPNTEAFF
DNA: TGCGCCAGCAGCTCAGGACAGCCGAACACTGAAGCTTTCTTT

size: -
D: -
V: TRBV7-3
J: TRBJ2-7
CDR3: CASSLKTGAPYEQYF
DNA: TGTGCCAGCAGCTTAAAGACTGGGGCCCCTTACGAGCAGTACTTC

size: -
D: -
V: TRBV19
J: TRBJ2-1
CDR3: CASSIDRGWDEQFF
DNA: TGTGCCAGTAGTATAGATCGTGGGTGGGATGAGCAGTTCTTC

size: -
D: -
V: TRBV28
J: TRBJ1-2
CDR3: CASRKRDGYTF
DNA: TGTGCCAGCAGGAAGAGAGATGGCTACACCTTC